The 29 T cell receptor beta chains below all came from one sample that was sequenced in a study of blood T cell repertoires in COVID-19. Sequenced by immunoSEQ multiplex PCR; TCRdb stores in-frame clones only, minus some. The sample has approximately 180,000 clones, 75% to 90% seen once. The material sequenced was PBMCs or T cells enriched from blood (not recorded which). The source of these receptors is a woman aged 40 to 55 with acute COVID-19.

The CDR3 sequence: CASSLEAAGGAFF. DNA of the CDR3: TGCGCCAGCAGCTTGGAGGCGGCAGGGGGCGCTTTCTTT. The V and J genes are TRBV5-1 and TRBJ1-1; TRBD1 matches at 8 bases. Germline CDR1 is SGHRS and CDR2 is YFSETQ. The CDR3 runs to 13 residues. Trimming took 0 bases from V and 11 from J; bases not matched to a gene: 6.

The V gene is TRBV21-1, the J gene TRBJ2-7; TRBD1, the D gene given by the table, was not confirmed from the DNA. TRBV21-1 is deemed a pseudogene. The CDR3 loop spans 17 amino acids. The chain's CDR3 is CASSKSAGQENSYEQYF. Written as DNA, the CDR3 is TGTGCCAGCAGCAAAAGCGCGGGACAGGAAAACTCCTACGAGCAGTACTTC.

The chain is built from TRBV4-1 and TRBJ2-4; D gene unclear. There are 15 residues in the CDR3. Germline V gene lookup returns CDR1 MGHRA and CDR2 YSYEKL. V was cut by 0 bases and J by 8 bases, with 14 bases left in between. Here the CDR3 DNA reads TGCGCCAGCAGCCAAGATCGAGGCGCATGGGACATTCAGTACTTC. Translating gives CASSQDRGAWDIQYF.

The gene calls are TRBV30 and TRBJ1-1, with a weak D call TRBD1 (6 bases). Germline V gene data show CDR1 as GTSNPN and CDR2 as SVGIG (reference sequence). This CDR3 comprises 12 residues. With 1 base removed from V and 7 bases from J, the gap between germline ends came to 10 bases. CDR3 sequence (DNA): TGTGCCTGGAGTGATTTCAGGGGTGAAGCTTTCTTT. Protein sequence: CAWSDFRGEAFF.

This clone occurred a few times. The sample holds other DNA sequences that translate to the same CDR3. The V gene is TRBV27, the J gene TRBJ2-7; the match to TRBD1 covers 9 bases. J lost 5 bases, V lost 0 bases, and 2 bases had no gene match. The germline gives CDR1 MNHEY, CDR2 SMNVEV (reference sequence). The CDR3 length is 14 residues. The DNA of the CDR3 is TGTGCCAGCAGTTTATCGGGACAGGGCAACGAGCAGTACTTC. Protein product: CASSLSGQGNEQYF.

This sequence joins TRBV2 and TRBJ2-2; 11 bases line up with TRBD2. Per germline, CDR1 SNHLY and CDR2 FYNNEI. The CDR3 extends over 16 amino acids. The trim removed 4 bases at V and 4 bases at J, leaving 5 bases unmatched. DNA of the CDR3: TGTGCCAGCAGTGTGACTAGCGGGGCTAGCACCGGGGAGCTGTTTTTT. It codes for CASSVTSGASTGELFF.

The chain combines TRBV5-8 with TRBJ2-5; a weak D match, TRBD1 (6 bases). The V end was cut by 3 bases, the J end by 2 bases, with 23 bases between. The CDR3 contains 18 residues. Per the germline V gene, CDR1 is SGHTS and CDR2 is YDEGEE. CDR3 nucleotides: TGTGCCAGCAGCTACGGACAGACGGAACTATCTATTCAAGAGACCCAGTACTTC. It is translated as CASSYGQTELSIQETQYF.

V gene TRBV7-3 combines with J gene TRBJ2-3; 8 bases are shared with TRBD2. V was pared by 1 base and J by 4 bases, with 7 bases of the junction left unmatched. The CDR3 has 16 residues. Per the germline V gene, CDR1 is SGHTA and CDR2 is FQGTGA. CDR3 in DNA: TGTGCCAGCAGCTTAAACGGGGGGGCAGGAGCAGATACGCAGTATTTT. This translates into CASSLNGGAGADTQYF.

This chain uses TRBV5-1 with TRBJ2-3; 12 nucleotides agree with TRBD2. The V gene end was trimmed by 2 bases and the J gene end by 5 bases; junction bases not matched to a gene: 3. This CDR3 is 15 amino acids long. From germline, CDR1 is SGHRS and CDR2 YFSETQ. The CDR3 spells CASSFGLAGLDTQYF. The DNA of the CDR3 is TGCGCCAGCAGCTTCGGACTAGCGGGACTAGATACGCAGTATTTT.

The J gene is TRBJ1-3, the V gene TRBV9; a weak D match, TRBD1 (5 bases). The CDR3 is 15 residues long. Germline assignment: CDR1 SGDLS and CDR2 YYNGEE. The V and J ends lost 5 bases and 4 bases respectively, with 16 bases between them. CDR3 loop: CASSTKGAVGNTIYF. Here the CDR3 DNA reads TGTGCCAGCAGTACAAAAGGGGCGGTGGGAAACACCATATATTTT. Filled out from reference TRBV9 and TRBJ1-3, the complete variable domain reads DSGVTQTPKHLITATGQRVTLRCSPRSGDLSVYWYQQSLDQGLQFLIQYYNGEERAKGNILERFSAQQFPDLHSELNLSSLELGDSALYFCASSTKGAVGNTIYFGEGSWLTVV.

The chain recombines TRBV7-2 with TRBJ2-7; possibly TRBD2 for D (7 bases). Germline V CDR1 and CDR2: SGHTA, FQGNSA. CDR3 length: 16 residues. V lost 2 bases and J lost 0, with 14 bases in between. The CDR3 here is CASSLRGAGTSYEQYF. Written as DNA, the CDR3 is TGTGCCAGCAGCTTACGGGGGGCAGGGACCTCCTACGAGCAGTACTTC. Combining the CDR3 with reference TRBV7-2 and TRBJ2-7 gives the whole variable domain GAGVSQSPSNKVTEKGKDVELRCDPISGHTALYWYRQSLGQGLEFLIYFQGNSAPDKSGLPSDRFSAERTGGSVSTLTIQRTQQEDSAVYLCASSLRGAGTSYEQYFGPGTRLTVT.

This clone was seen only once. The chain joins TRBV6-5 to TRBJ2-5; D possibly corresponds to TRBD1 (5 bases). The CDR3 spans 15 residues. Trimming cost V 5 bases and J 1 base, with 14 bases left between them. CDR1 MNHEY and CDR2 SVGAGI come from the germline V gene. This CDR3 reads CASSPVGPSQETQYF. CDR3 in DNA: TGTGCCAGCAGTCCCGTGGGGCCTAGCCAAGAGACCCAGTACTTC.

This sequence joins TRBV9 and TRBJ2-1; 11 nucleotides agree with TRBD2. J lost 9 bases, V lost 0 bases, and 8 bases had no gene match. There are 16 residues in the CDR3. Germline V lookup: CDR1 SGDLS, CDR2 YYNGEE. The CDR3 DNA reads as TGTGCCAGCAGCGTAGAGGGGCTAGCGGGAGGACCTGAGCAGTTCTTC. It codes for CASSVEGLAGGPEQFF.

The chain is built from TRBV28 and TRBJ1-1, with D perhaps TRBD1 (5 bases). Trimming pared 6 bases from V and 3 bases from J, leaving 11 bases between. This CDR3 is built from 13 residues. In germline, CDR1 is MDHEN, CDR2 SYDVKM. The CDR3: CASSPDSYTEAFF. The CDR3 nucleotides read TGTGCCAGCAGCCCTGACAGTTACACTGAAGCTTTCTTT.

Written as DNA, the CDR3 is TGTGCCAGCAGCTCCGTCTCTGGAAACACCATATATTTT. Translating it yields CASSSVSGNTIYF. V gene TRBV11-3 combines with J gene TRBJ1-3; no reliable D call. The germline V and J ends were trimmed by 4 bases and 0 bases, with 4 bases remaining between them. The CDR3 loop spans 13 amino acids. Germline V gene sequence: CDR1 SGHNT, CDR2 YENEEA.

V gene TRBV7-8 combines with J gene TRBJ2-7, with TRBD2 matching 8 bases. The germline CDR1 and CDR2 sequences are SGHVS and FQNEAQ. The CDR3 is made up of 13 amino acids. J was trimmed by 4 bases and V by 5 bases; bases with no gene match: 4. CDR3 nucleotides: TGTGCCAGCAGCCTCACTAGCGGTTACGAGCAGTACTTC. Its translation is CASSLTSGYEQYF. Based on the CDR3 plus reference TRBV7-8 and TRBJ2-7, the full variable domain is GAGVSQSPRYKVAKRGQDVALRCDPISGHVSLFWYQQALGQGPEFLTYFQNEAQLDKSGLPSDRFFAERPEGSVSTLKIQRTQQEDSAVYLCASSLTSGYEQYFGPGTRLTVT.

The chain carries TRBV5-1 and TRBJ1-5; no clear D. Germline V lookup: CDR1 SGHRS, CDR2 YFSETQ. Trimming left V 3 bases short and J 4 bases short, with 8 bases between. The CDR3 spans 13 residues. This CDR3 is CASSSVPNQPQHF. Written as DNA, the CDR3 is TGCGCCAGCAGCTCCGTCCCTAATCAGCCCCAGCATTTT.

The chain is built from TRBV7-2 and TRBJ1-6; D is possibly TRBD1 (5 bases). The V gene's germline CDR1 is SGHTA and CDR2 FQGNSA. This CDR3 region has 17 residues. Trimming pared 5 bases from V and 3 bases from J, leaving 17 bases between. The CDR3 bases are TGTGCCAGCAGCGACGCTAAGGACATGAACTATAATTCACCCCTCCACTTT. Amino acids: CASSDAKDMNYNSPLHF.

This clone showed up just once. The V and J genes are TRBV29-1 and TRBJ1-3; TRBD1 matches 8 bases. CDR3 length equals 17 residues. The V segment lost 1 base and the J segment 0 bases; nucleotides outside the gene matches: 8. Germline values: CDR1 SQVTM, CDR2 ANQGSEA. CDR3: CSVEAGPGQDSGNTIYF. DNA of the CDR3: TGCAGCGTTGAAGCGGGACCGGGACAGGACTCTGGAAACACCATATATTTT.

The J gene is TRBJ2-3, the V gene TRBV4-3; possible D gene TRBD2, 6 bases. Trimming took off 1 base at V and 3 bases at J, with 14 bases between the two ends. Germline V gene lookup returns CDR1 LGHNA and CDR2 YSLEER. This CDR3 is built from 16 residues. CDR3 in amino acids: CASSQGGTTKTDTQYF. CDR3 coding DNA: TGCGCCAGCAGCCAAGGCGGGACGACGAAAACAGATACGCAGTATTTT.

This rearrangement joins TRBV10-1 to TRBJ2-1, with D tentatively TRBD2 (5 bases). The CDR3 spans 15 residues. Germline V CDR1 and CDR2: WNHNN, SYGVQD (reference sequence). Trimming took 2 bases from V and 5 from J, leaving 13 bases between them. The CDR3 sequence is CASSEVGSSHNEQFF. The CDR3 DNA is TGCGCCAGCAGTGAGGTAGGGAGCAGTCACAATGAGCAGTTCTTC.

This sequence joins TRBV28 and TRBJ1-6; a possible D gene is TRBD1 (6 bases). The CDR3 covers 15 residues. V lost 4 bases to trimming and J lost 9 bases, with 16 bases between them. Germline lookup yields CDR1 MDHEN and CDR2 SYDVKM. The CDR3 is CASSSWTVISSPLHF. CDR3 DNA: TGTGCCAGCAGTTCCTGGACAGTGATATCTTCACCCCTCCACTTT.

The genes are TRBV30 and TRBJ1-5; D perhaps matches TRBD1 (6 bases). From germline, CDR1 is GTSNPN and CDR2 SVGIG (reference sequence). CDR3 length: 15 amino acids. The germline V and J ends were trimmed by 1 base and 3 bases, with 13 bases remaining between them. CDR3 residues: CAWSGRTAINQPQHF. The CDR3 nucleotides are TGTGCCTGGAGTGGTCGGACAGCGATCAATCAGCCCCAGCATTTT.

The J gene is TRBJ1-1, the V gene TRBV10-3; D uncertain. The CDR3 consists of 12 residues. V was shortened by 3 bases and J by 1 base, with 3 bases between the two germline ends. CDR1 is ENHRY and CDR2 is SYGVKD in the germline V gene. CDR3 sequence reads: CAISDGNTEAFF. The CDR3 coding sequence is TGTGCCATCAGTGACGGGAACACTGAAGCTTTCTTT.

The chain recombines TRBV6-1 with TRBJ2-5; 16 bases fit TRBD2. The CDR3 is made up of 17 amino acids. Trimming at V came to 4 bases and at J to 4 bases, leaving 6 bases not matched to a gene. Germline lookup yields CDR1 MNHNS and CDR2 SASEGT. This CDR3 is CASSGGTSGRALETQYF. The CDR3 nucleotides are TGTGCCAGCAGTGGTGGGACTAGCGGGAGGGCCCTAGAGACCCAGTACTTC.

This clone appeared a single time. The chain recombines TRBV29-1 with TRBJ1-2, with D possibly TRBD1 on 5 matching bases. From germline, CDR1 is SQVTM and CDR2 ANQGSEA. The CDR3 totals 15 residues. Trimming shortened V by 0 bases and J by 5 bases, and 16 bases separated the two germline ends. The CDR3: CSVEDAGSGAYGYTF. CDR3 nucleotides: TGCAGCGTTGAAGATGCGGGAAGTGGGGCTTATGGCTACACCTTC. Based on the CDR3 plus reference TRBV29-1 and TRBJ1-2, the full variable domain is SAVISQKPSRDICQRGTSLTIQCQVDSQVTMMFWYRQQPGQSLTLIATANQGSEATYESGFVIDKFPISRPNLTFSTLTVSNMSPEDSSIYLCSVEDAGSGAYGYTFGSGTRLTVV.

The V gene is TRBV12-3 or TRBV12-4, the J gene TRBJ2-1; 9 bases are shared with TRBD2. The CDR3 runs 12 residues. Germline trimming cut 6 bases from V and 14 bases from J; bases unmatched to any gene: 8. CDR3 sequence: CASSFSGTSKFF. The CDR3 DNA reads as TGTGCCAGCAGCTTTAGCGGGACTAGCAAGTTCTTC.

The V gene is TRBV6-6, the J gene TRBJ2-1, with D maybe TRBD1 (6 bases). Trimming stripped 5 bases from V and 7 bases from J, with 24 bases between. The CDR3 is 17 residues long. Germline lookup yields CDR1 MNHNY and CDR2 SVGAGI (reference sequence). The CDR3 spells CASSRTVSNSWVNEQFF. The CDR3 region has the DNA TGTGCCAGCAGTCGGACAGTTTCGAATTCCTGGGTGAATGAGCAGTTCTTC.

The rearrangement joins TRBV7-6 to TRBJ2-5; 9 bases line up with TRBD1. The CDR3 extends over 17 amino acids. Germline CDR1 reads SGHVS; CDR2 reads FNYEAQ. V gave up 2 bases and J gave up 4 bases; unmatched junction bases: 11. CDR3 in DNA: TGTGCCAGCAGCTTATGGGACACAGGGGGCTATGGAGAGACCCAGTACTTC. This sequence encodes CASSLWDTGGYGETQYF.